These 32 T cell receptor beta chains came from one sample sequenced in a study of blood T cell repertoires in COVID-19. Assay used: immunoSEQ multiplex PCR; TCRdb lists only in-frame clones, some missing. The sample has 120,000 or so clones; nearly 90% are singletons. The sequenced material came from peripheral blood. These receptors originate from a woman in her sixties with COVID-19, enrolled during active disease.

The chain carries TRBV9 and TRBJ2-2; 9 bases agree with TRBD1. Germline CDR1 reads SGDLS; CDR2 reads YYNGEE. With 2 bases clipped from V and 0 bases from J, the junction kept 2 bases outside the gene matches. This CDR3 comprises 16 residues. The CDR3: CASSVRQGANTGELFF. DNA for the CDR3: TGTGCCAGCAGCGTTAGACAGGGGGCGAACACCGGGGAGCTGTTTTTT.

The chain links TRBV5-4 to TRBJ1-2; D possibly corresponds to TRBD1 (5 bases). Between the trimmed V and J ends, which lost 0 bases and 4 bases, there was a span of 13 bases. In germline, CDR1 is SGHNT, CDR2 YYREEE (reference sequence). This CDR3 is 15 amino acids long. The CDR3 loop reads CASSLGAGERYGYTF. CDR3 nucleotides: TGTGCCAGCAGCTTGGGAGCGGGGGAGCGCTATGGCTACACCTTC.

This chain connects TRBV5-8 to TRBJ1-1; D unclear. CDR1 is SGHTS, CDR2 YDEGEE, per germline. Trimming cost V 5 bases and J 7 bases, with 9 bases left between them. This CDR3 has 11 amino acids. The CDR3 coding sequence is TGTGCCAGCAGGTTTTCGGTTGAAGCTTTCTTT. It translates to CASRFSVEAFF.

V usage is TRBV4-3 and J usage is TRBJ2-1, with 10 bases aligning to TRBD2. This CDR3 spans 16 amino acids. Germline lookup yields CDR1 LGHNA and CDR2 YSLEER. With 1 base clipped from V and 6 bases from J, the junction kept 6 bases outside the gene matches. CDR3: CASSQGIAGGTNEQFF. The CDR3, as DNA: TGCGCCAGCAGCCAAGGCATAGCGGGGGGCACCAATGAGCAGTTCTTC.

V is TRBV27 and J is TRBJ1-2; 10 nucleotides agree with TRBD1. This CDR3 is built from 12 residues. V gave up 6 bases and J gave up 6 bases; unmatched junction bases: 1. Germline V gene sequence: CDR1 MNHEY, CDR2 SMNVEV (reference sequence). CDR3 nucleotides: TGTGCCAGCAGGACAGGGGGCCATGGCTACACCTTC. Translation: CASRTGGHGYTF.

The V gene is TRBV10-3, the J gene TRBJ2-1, with D tentatively TRBD2 (5 bases). Germline-derived CDR1 and CDR2 are ENHRY and SYGVKD. V was pared by 7 bases and J by 9 bases, with 22 bases between. There are 15 residues in the CDR3. The CDR3 loop reads CAIKLGLAGGGEQFF. CDR3 in DNA: TGTGCCATCAAGCTTGGGCTAGCCGGAGGCGGTGAGCAGTTCTTC.

The chain employs TRBV7-2 and TRBJ1-5; no definite D call. Trimming pared 2 bases from V and 4 bases from J, leaving 6 bases between. This CDR3 region has 13 residues. Germline CDR1 SGHTA, CDR2 FQGNSA. Here the CDR3 reads CASSLNSNQPQHF. CDR3 in DNA: TGTGCCAGCAGCTTAAACAGTAATCAGCCCCAGCATTTT.

DNA of the CDR3: TGTGCCAGTAAACTGGGGGGGCCCTACTACGAGCAGTACTTC. Its protein product is CASKLGGPYYEQYF. The chain couples TRBV19 to TRBJ2-7; a weak D match, TRBD2 (7 bases). Germline V lookup: CDR1 LNHDA, CDR2 SQIVND (reference sequence). The CDR3 contains 14 residues. V dropped 7 bases and J dropped 3 bases, with 16 bases sitting between them. The full variable domain, completed using reference TRBV19 and TRBJ2-7, is DGGITQSPKYLFRKEGQNVTLSCEQNLNHDAMYWYRQDPGQGLRLIYYSQIVNDFQKGDIAEGYSVSREKKESFPLTVTSAQKNPTAFYLCASKLGGPYYEQYFGPGTRLTVT.

The chain recombines TRBV10-3 with TRBJ1-4, with 8 bases that match TRBD1. Per germline, CDR1 ENHRY and CDR2 SYGVKD. The CDR3 loop spans 16 amino acids. The ends lost 2 bases at V and 7 bases at J; junction bases unmatched: 9. In nucleotides, the CDR3 is TGTGCCATCAGTGAGCCGACCGGGACAGGTGCTGAAAAACTGTTTTTT. This codes for CAISEPTGTGAEKLFF.

The chain links TRBV3-1 (or the pseudogene TRBV3-2) to TRBJ1-5; tentatively, D is TRBD1 (5 bases). The germline gives CDR1 LGHDT, CDR2 YNNKEL (reference sequence). Trimming took off 0 bases at V and 0 bases at J, with 9 bases between the two ends. CDR3 length equals 16 residues. The CDR3 here is CASSQDVGASNQPQHF. CDR3 nucleotide sequence: TGTGCCAGCAGCCAAGATGTAGGGGCTAGCAATCAGCCCCAGCATTTT.

This chain uses TRBV5-1 with TRBJ1-2, with TRBD1 matching 10 bases. This CDR3 region has 15 residues. Unmatched junction bases numbered 7, after V lost 4 bases and J lost 4 bases. In germline, CDR1 is SGHRS, CDR2 YFSETQ. The CDR3 DNA reads as TGCGCCAGCAGCACCTCCGGGACAGGGGCCTATGGCTACACCTTC. Translated: CASSTSGTGAYGYTF.

The chain joins TRBV6-2 or TRBV6-3 to TRBJ1-2; D is perhaps TRBD1 (6 bases). The germline CDR1 and CDR2 sequences are MNHEY and SVGEGT. V lost 5 bases, J lost 8 bases, and 15 bases lay in between. CDR3 length: 13 amino acids. CDR3 loop: CASSDDRSGGYTF. DNA of the CDR3: TGTGCCAGCAGTGACGACAGGTCGGGAGGCTACACCTTC.

The V gene is TRBV4-1, the J gene TRBJ1-1; tentatively, D is TRBD1 (5 bases). The length of the CDR3 is 14 residues. V was pared by 0 bases and J by 3 bases, with 8 bases between. CDR1 is MGHRA and CDR2 is YSYEKL in the germline V gene. CDR3 in amino acids: CASSQDQGYTEAFF. Here the CDR3 DNA reads TGCGCCAGCAGCCAAGACCAGGGATACACTGAAGCTTTCTTT.

The sample holds a few counts of this clone. The V gene is TRBV19, the J gene TRBJ1-6; 11 nucleotides agree with TRBD1. The junction had 6 bases not matched to a gene; V was cut back by 5 bases and J by 6 bases. CDR1 is LNHDA, CDR2 SQIVND, per germline (reference sequence). This CDR3 contains 16 residues. CDR3 region: CASSWYGTGGNSPLHF. The CDR3 DNA follows: TGTGCCAGTAGTTGGTATGGGACAGGGGGTAATTCACCCCTCCACTTT. The full variable domain, with the rest looked up from reference TRBV19 and TRBJ1-6, is DGGITQSPKYLFRKEGQNVTLSCEQNLNHDAMYWYRQDPGQGLRLIYYSQIVNDFQKGDIAEGYSVSREKKESFPLTVTSAQKNPTAFYLCASSWYGTGGNSPLHFGNGTRLTVT.

Turning to this clone: Different DNA sequences within this sample yield the same CDR3. This rearrangement joins TRBV18 to TRBJ1-4; a possible D gene is TRBD1 (5 bases). Trimming stripped 3 bases from V and 5 bases from J, with 10 bases between. CDR3 length equals 14 residues. The germline V gene encodes CDR1 KGHSH and CDR2 LQKENI. The CDR3 DNA is TGTGCCAGCTCACCTGGGGCCACCAATGAAAAACTGTTTTTT. Protein: CASSPGATNEKLFF.

The chain employs TRBV10-3 and TRBJ2-7; 7 nucleotides match TRBD1. The CDR3 totals 13 residues. CDR1 is ENHRY and CDR2 is SYGVKD in the germline V gene. The ends lost 6 bases at V and 5 bases at J; junction bases unmatched: 7. CDR3 bases: TGTGCCATCAGGGACAGGAACATCGACGAGCAGTACTTC. It translates to CAIRDRNIDEQYF.

This chain joins TRBV25-1 and TRBJ2-3; TRBD2 aligns across 8 bases. The CDR3 extends over 15 amino acids. Trimming at V came to 4 bases and at J to 4 bases, leaving 7 bases not matched to a gene. Germline lookup yields CDR1 MGHDK and CDR2 SYGVNS. CDR3 protein: CASSGSGGGSDTQYF. DNA for the CDR3: TGTGCCAGCAGTGGCTCCGGGGGGGGGTCAGATACGCAGTATTTT. Full variable domain (rest looked up from reference TRBV25-1 and TRBJ2-3): EADIYQTPRYLVIGTGKKITLECSQTMGHDKMYWYQQDPGMELHLIHYSYGVNSTEKGDLSSESTVSRIRTEHFPLTLESARPSHTSQYLCASSGSGGGSDTQYFGPGTRLTVL.

The chain employs TRBV5-1 and TRBJ1-6, with D perhaps matching TRBD1 (6 bases). V lost 1 base and J lost 0, with 8 bases in between. CDR1 SGHRS and CDR2 YFSETQ come from the germline V gene. The CDR3 is made up of 16 amino acids. CDR3 region: CASSLRGSSYNSPLHF. CDR3 coding DNA: TGCGCCAGCAGCTTGAGGGGGAGCTCCTATAATTCACCCCTCCACTTT.

J is TRBJ1-5 and V is TRBV29-1; 8 nucleotides match TRBD1. CDR1 and CDR2 (germline): SQVTM, ANQGSEA. After removal of 6 bases from V and 3 bases from J, the junction contained 4 bases not matched to a gene. There are 13 residues in the CDR3. The CDR3 reads CSVGQANNQPQHF. DNA of the CDR3: TGCAGCGTGGGACAGGCAAACAATCAGCCCCAGCATTTT.

This chain joins TRBV19 and TRBJ1-5, with 8 bases that match TRBD1. CDR3 length equals 14 residues. Losses at the gene ends were 9 bases for V and 6 bases for J; bases not matched to a gene: 10. CDR1 and CDR2 from the germline V gene are LNHDA and SQIVND (reference sequence). The CDR3 reads CARRPGQAGQPQHF. DNA of the CDR3: TGTGCCAGAAGACCGGGACAGGCCGGTCAGCCCCAGCATTTT.

The rearrangement links TRBV5-6 to TRBJ1-4; 10 bases agree with TRBD1. V lost 4 bases and J lost 6; bases outside the gene matches: 6. Germline CDR1 SGHDT, CDR2 YYEEEE. CDR3 size: 15 residues. The CDR3 loop is CASSRYGTGDEKLFF. As DNA, the CDR3 is TGTGCCAGCAGCCGCTACGGGACAGGGGATGAAAAACTGTTTTTT.

This chain uses TRBV19 with TRBJ1-5; 8 bases line up with TRBD1. With 6 bases clipped from V and 6 bases from J, the junction kept 13 bases outside the gene matches. There are 16 residues in the CDR3. The germline V gene encodes CDR1 LNHDA and CDR2 SQIVND (reference sequence). Here the CDR3 DNA reads TGTGCCAGTAGACCAGTTGACAGGGGCGGTGGTCAGCCCCAGCATTTT. It yields the protein CASRPVDRGGGQPQHF.

The chain uses TRBV7-2 and TRBJ2-1; D gene uncertain. Trimming took off 3 bases at V and 5 bases at J, with 11 bases between the two ends. The V gene's germline CDR1 is SGHTA and CDR2 FQGNSA. The length of the CDR3 is 14 residues. The CDR3: CASSLAVLNNEQFF. CDR3 nucleotides: TGTGCCAGCAGCTTGGCGGTGCTGAACAATGAGCAGTTCTTC. The full variable domain, completed using reference TRBV7-2 and TRBJ2-1, is GAGVSQSPSNKVTEKGKDVELRCDPISGHTALYWYRQSLGQGLEFLIYFQGNSAPDKSGLPSDRFSAERTGGSVSTLTIQRTQQEDSAVYLCASSLAVLNNEQFFGPGTRLTVL.

The V call is TRBV6-1, the J call TRBJ2-1; 7 nucleotides align to TRBD1. CDR3 size: 16 residues. The J segment lost 3 bases and the V segment lost 1 base, leaving 6 bases of the junction unmatched. CDR1 is MNHNS and CDR2 is SASEGT in the germline V gene. The CDR3 here is CASSEVLGQSYNEQFF. The CDR3 nucleotides are TGTGCCAGCAGTGAAGTTTTGGGACAGAGCTACAATGAGCAGTTCTTC.

The rearrangement links TRBV30 to TRBJ1-1; D remains unclear. The V and J ends lost 2 bases and 4 bases respectively, with 14 bases between them. This CDR3 spans 14 amino acids. The germline CDR1 and CDR2 sequences are GTSNPN and SVGIG (reference sequence). As DNA, the CDR3 is TGTGCCTGGAGTTTACGGTTGGGAGTCACTGAAGCTTTCTTT. Protein: CAWSLRLGVTEAFF.

This clone came up a few times. J is TRBJ2-3 and V is TRBV4-3; D might be TRBD2 (6 bases). There are 14 residues in the CDR3. The V end lost 0 bases, the J end lost 6 bases, and 10 bases lay between the germline ends. In germline, CDR1 is LGHNA, CDR2 YSLEER. Here the CDR3 reads CASSQDWGEDTQYF. The CDR3 nucleotides are TGCGCCAGCAGCCAAGATTGGGGGGAGGATACGCAGTATTTT.

The chain links TRBV9 to TRBJ1-3; D may be TRBD1 (5 bases). Between the trimmed V and J ends, which lost 0 bases and 4 bases, there was a span of 8 bases. Germline loops: CDR1 SGDLS, CDR2 YYNGEE. The CDR3 has 14 amino acids. CDR3: CASSVEGHGNTIYF. In DNA, the CDR3 is TGTGCCAGCAGCGTAGAAGGACACGGAAACACCATATATTTT.

The gene calls are TRBV2 and TRBJ2-7; D may be TRBD2 (5 bases). Per germline, CDR1 SNHLY and CDR2 FYNNEI. The CDR3 sequence is 14 residues long. V dropped 2 bases and J dropped 3 bases, with 11 bases sitting between them. CDR3 residues: CASSERGLGYEQYF. The CDR3 DNA sequence: TGTGCCAGCAGTGAACGGGGATTGGGCTACGAGCAGTACTTC.

The chain is built from TRBV15 and TRBJ2-7, with a possible D match to TRBD2 (5 bases). The V gene lost 1 base and the J gene lost 3 bases, with 10 bases spanning the gap. In germline, CDR1 is LNHNV, CDR2 YYDKDF (reference sequence). The CDR3 length is 14 residues. The DNA of the CDR3 is TGTGCCACCAGCAGAGGAGGGTCCGGCTACGAGCAGTACTTC. Its protein product is CATSRGGSGYEQYF.

The chain employs TRBV6-5 and TRBJ2-2, with a tentative D call TRBD2 (6 bases). Germline lookup yields CDR1 MNHEY and CDR2 SVGAGI. The CDR3 runs to 15 residues. V was clipped by 4 bases and J by 3 bases, with 12 bases between them. The CDR3 DNA follows: TGTGCCAGCAGTTTCTTCGGGGGTGACACCGGGGAGCTGTTTTTT. The encoded protein is CASSFFGGDTGELFF.

The rearrangement uses TRBV18 and TRBJ2-6, with 11 bases matching TRBD1. The germline CDR1 and CDR2 sequences are KGHSH and LQKENI. CDR3 size: 16 residues. Trimming at V came to 3 bases and at J to 4 bases, leaving 2 bases not matched to a gene. The CDR3 here is CASSPGQGAGANVLTF. The DNA for the CDR3 is TGTGCCAGCTCACCTGGACAGGGGGCCGGGGCCAACGTCCTGACTTTC.

V gene TRBV5-4 combines with J gene TRBJ1-1, with 7 positions matching TRBD1. V shed 3 bases, J shed 4 bases, and the junction held 9 bases outside the gene matches. CDR1 and CDR2 from the germline V gene are SGHNT and YYREEE (reference sequence). The CDR3 contains 15 residues. CDR3 sequence (DNA): TGTGCCAGCAGCTGGGACAGTATGGTCGGCACTGAAGCTTTCTTT. This codes for CASSWDSMVGTEAFF. Together with reference TRBV5-4 and TRBJ1-1, the CDR3 gives the full variable domain: ETGVTQSPTHLIKTRGQQVTLRCSSQSGHNTVSWYQQALGQGPQFIFQYYREEENGRGNFPPRFSGLQFPNYSSELNVNALELDDSALYLCASSWDSMVGTEAFFGQGTRLTVV.